These 21 T cell receptor beta chains came from one sample sequenced in a study of cytomegalovirus exposure and HLA in healthy donors. PCR was performed using 60 Vbeta and 13 Jbeta primers. Libraries were prepared by immunoSEQ multiplex PCR; TCRdb keeps only in-frame clonotypes and omits some of them. The sample includes some 85,000 clones, roughly four fifths of them seen just once. The sample consisted of PBMCs. These receptors were taken from a woman between 40 and 50 years old in good health and CMV-seropositive.

The rearrangement uses TRBV28 and TRBJ2-7; D is possibly TRBD2 (5 bases). The germline V gene has CDR1 MDHEN and CDR2 SYDVKM. V lost 6 bases to trimming and J lost 2 bases, with 14 bases between them. There are 14 residues in the CDR3. The CDR3, as DNA: TGTGCCAGCAGATTGGGGAGCAACCCCTACGAGCAGTACTTC. This sequence encodes CASRLGSNPYEQYF.

The rearrangement joins TRBV18 to TRBJ2-5; TRBD2 might be the D (6 bases). The CDR3 has 13 amino acids. The germline V and J ends were trimmed by 4 bases and 5 bases, with 11 bases remaining between them. Germline V gives CDR1 KGHSH, CDR2 LQKENI. CDR3 residues: CASSRPGGETQYF. CDR3 DNA: TGTGCCAGCTCACGACCTGGAGGGGAGACCCAGTACTTC.

V usage is TRBV6-6 and J usage is TRBJ1-6, with TRBD1 matching 8 bases. CDR1 MNHNY and CDR2 SVGAGI come from the germline V gene (reference sequence). The CDR3 is 12 amino acids. V gave up 5 bases and J gave up 11 bases; unmatched junction bases: 2. CDR3 coding DNA: TGTGCCAGCAGTCCCAGGGGGCCACCCCTCCACTTT. Residues: CASSPRGPPLHF.

This clone was seen once. This sequence joins TRBV15 and TRBJ1-5; 7 bases match TRBD1. The CDR3 length is 16 residues. V lost 9 bases and J lost 1; bases outside the gene matches: 12. Looked up from germline, CDR1 is LNHNV and CDR2 is YYDKDF (reference sequence). DNA of the CDR3: TGTGCCACAAAGGGGGCAGGGGCTGAGAGCAATCAGCCCCAGCATTTT. It encodes CATKGAGAESNQPQHF.

This clone was counted only a few times. J is TRBJ2-7 and V is TRBV6-1, with D possibly being TRBD1 (6 bases). V was trimmed by 6 bases and J by 6 bases, leaving 18 bases between them. The CDR3 covers 14 residues. Germline CDR1 reads MNHNS; CDR2 reads SASEGT. The CDR3 sequence: CASRAGVASSEQYF. As DNA, the CDR3 is TGTGCCAGCAGGGCAGGGGTAGCTAGTTCCGAGCAGTACTTC.

The chain uses TRBV11-3 and TRBJ1-2; tentatively, D is TRBD1 (5 bases). V was pared by 1 base and J by 8 bases, with 26 bases between. The CDR3 has 18 residues. The germline V gene encodes CDR1 SGHNT and CDR2 YENEEA. CDR3 region: CASSLVDLSGGDVEGYTF. In DNA, the CDR3 is TGTGCCAGCAGCTTAGTCGATTTGAGCGGGGGTGACGTGGAAGGCTACACCTTC.

The chain has TRBV28 and TRBJ1-5; possible D gene TRBD1, 6 bases. Germline CDR1 reads MDHEN; CDR2 reads SYDVKM. Trimming took 3 bases from V and 2 from J, leaving 17 bases between them. CDR3 length: 17 residues. The CDR3 loop is CASSFWGGAGGNQPQHF. CDR3 sequence (DNA): TGTGCCAGCAGTTTTTGGGGGGGGGCAGGCGGCAATCAGCCCCAGCATTTT.

The rearrangement joins TRBV7-9 to TRBJ1-5; 8 bases agree with TRBD1. After removal of 5 bases from V and 6 bases from J, the junction contained 15 bases not matched to a gene. Germline V gene sequence: CDR1 SEHNR, CDR2 FQNEAQ (reference sequence). The CDR3 extends over 17 amino acids. DNA for the CDR3: TGTGCCAGCAGCGCCGGACAGGGTCCAACCGAAGGTCAGCCCCAGCATTTT. Its protein is CASSAGQGPTEGQPQHF.

This clone was seen a handful of times. The chain joins TRBV27 to TRBJ2-1; 9 bases match TRBD2. Germline CDR1 MNHEY, CDR2 SMNVEV (reference sequence). V was clipped by 5 bases and J by 7 bases; unmatched bases: 18. The CDR3 is 18 amino acids. In nucleotides, the CDR3 is TGTGCCAGCAGTGTATTACGTTTTAGCGGGAGAGAAAGGAATGAGCAGTTCTTC. Its protein product is CASSVLRFSGRERNEQFF.

The chain combines TRBV18 with TRBJ2-3; 9 bases are a match to TRBD2. J gave up 3 bases and V 6 bases, and 13 bases lay outside the gene matches. The CDR3 totals 17 residues. Germline-derived CDR1 and CDR2 are KGHSH and LQKENI. The CDR3 DNA reads TGTGCCAGCTCCCCCAAGGGTAGCGGGAGTCAGACAGATACGCAGTATTTT. This codes for CASSPKGSGSQTDTQYF.

V and J are TRBV6-5 and TRBJ2-2; 8 positions match TRBD2. Unmatched junction bases numbered 9, after V lost 4 bases and J lost 5 bases. The CDR3 is made up of 16 amino acids. The germline V gene has CDR1 MNHEY and CDR2 SVGAGI. The CDR3 coding sequence is TGTGCCAGCAGTTTCCTTTCAGCGGGAGATACCGGGGAGCTGTTTTTT. It is translated as CASSFLSAGDTGELFF.

The table lists this clone with a count of one. The CDR3 loop is CAGSSGRGYGYTF. The CDR3 nucleotides read TGTGCCGGTAGCAGTGGGAGGGGCTATGGCTACACCTTC. The rearrangement joins TRBV28 to TRBJ1-2, with D possibly being TRBD1 (5 bases). Germline V CDR1 and CDR2: MDHEN, SYDVKM. The CDR3 contains 13 residues. V was pared by 11 bases and J by 4 bases, with 17 bases between.

V usage is TRBV7-9 and J usage is TRBJ1-2; 7 nucleotides match TRBD1. The CDR3 totals 12 residues. Per the germline V gene, CDR1 is SEHNR and CDR2 is FQNEAQ (reference sequence). J gave up 8 bases and V 2 bases, and 2 bases lay outside the gene matches. The CDR3 bases are TGTGCCAGCAGCTTAATAGGGGGCGGCTACACCTTC. This sequence encodes CASSLIGGGYTF.

This chain links TRBV19 with TRBJ1-5, with D hard to call. The V and J ends lost 7 bases and 2 bases respectively, with 12 bases between them. Per germline, CDR1 LNHDA and CDR2 SQIVND (reference sequence). There are 14 residues in the CDR3. CDR3 bases: TGTGCCAGTAAGGTGGAGGTTGGCAATCAGCCCCAGCATTTT. This sequence encodes CASKVEVGNQPQHF.

The chain links TRBV6-1 to TRBJ2-7, with TRBD1 matching 7 bases. The ends lost 8 bases at V and 0 bases at J; junction bases unmatched: 7. CDR1 and CDR2 (germline): MNHNS, SASEGT. The CDR3 totals 14 residues. The CDR3 DNA sequence: TGTGCCAGCGGTAGGACAGGCAGCTCCTACGAGCAGTACTTC. This sequence encodes CASGRTGSSYEQYF.

The chain recombines TRBV2 with TRBJ2-7, with 8 bases matching TRBD2. Germline CDR1 is SNHLY and CDR2 is FYNNEI. After removal of 5 bases from V and 4 bases from J, the junction contained 7 bases not matched to a gene. CDR3 size: 14 residues. In DNA, the CDR3 is TGTGCCAGCAGTACCGGGACTAGGGCTTACGAGCAGTACTTC. It translates to CASSTGTRAYEQYF. The full variable domain, with the rest looked up from reference TRBV2 and TRBJ2-7, is EPEVTQTPSHQVTQMGQEVILRCVPISNHLYFYWYRQILGQKVEFLVSFYNNEISEKSEIFDDQFSVERPDGSNFTLKIRSTKLEDSAMYFCASSTGTRAYEQYFGPGTRLTVT.

The chain recombines TRBV28 with TRBJ1-6, with D possibly TRBD1 on 6 matching bases. The germline gives CDR1 MDHEN, CDR2 SYDVKM. The CDR3 consists of 15 residues. Trimming removed 3 bases from V and 7 bases from J, with 13 bases in between. The CDR3 coding sequence is TGTGCCAGCAGTTTTGGGGCAGGGGTCAATTCACCCCTCCACTTT. Its protein product is CASSFGAGVNSPLHF.

The chain combines TRBV2 with TRBJ1-3; no clear D gene. The CDR3 contains 15 residues. V gave up 6 bases and J gave up 0 bases, with 12 bases separating them. Germline values: CDR1 SNHLY, CDR2 FYNNEI. CDR3 bases: TGTGCCAGCAGGAAGTGGGAGTCCTCTGGAAACACCATATATTTT. This translates into CASRKWESSGNTIYF. The full variable domain, rest sourced from reference TRBV2 and TRBJ1-3, is EPEVTQTPSHQVTQMGQEVILRCVPISNHLYFYWYRQILGQKVEFLVSFYNNEISEKSEIFDDQFSVERPDGSNFTLKIRSTKLEDSAMYFCASRKWESSGNTIYFGEGSWLTVV.

Details on this clone: Sequence at one end of the junction differs from germline and may be a read error. The chain is built from TRBV5-4 and TRBJ2-3; TRBD1 matches 10 bases. This CDR3 spans 18 amino acids. Per the germline V gene, CDR1 is SGHNT and CDR2 is YYREEE (reference sequence). CDR3 sequence: CASSVPGQGPGDTHTQYF. The CDR3 DNA sequence: TGTGCCAGCAGCGTACCGGGACAGGGGCCCGGCGACACACATACGCAGTATTTT.

CDR3 DNA: TGTGCCAGCAGTCCCCCAACCATTCTGGGGGCCGCAGATACGCAGTATTTT. The encoded protein is CASSPPTILGAADTQYF. The chain links TRBV28 to TRBJ2-3; the D gene is possibly TRBD1 (6 bases). V was pared by 5 bases and J by 4 bases, with 22 bases between. CDR1 and CDR2 from the germline V gene are MDHEN and SYDVKM. The CDR3 is made up of 17 amino acids.

The gene calls are TRBV5-4 and TRBJ1-1; tentatively, D is TRBD1 (5 bases). This CDR3 region has 14 residues. The germline CDR1 and CDR2 sequences are SGHNT and YYREEE (reference sequence). Trimming pared 4 bases from V and 10 bases from J, leaving 20 bases between. As DNA, the CDR3 is TGTGCCAGCAGCGGTTCCGGGACGTCGGGGGTAGCTTTCTTT. Amino acid sequence: CASSGSGTSGVAFF.